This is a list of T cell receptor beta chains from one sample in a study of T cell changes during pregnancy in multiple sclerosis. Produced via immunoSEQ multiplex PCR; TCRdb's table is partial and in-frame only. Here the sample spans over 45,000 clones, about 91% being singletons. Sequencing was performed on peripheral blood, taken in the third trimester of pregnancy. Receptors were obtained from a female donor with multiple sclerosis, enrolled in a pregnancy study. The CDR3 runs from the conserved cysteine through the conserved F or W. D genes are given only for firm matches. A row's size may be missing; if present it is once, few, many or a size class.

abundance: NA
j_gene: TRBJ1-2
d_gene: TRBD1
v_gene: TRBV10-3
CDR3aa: CAISGTVYGYTF
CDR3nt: TGTGCCATCAGCGGGACAGTCTATGGCTACACCTTC

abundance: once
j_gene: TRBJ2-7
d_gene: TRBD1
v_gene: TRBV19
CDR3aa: CASSDRVGYEQYF
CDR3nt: TGTGCCAGTAGCGACAGGGTTGGTTACGAGCAGTACTTC

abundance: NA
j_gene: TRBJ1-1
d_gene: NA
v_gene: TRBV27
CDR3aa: CASSLWAGNTEAFF
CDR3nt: TGTGCCAGCAGTTTATGGGCAGGGAACACTGAAGCTTTCTTT

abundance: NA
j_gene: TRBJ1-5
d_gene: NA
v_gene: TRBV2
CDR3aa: CASSEDLGNIQPQHF
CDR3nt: TGTGCCAGCAGTGAAGATCTTGGCAATATTCAGCCCCAGCATTTT

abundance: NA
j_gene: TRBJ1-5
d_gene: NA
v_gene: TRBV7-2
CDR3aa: CASSFVAGNQPQHF
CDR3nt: TGTGCCAGCAGCTTCGTGGCAGGGAATCAGCCCCAGCATTTT

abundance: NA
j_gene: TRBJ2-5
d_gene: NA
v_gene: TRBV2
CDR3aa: CASSVGRQETQYF
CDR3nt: TGTGCCAGCAGTGTGGGGAGGCAGGAGACCCAGTACTTC

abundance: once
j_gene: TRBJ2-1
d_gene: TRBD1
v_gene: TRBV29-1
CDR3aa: CSVDGTDHNEQFF
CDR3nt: TGCAGCGTTGACGGGACAGATCACAATGAGCAGTTCTTC

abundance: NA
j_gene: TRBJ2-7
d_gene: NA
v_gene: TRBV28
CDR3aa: CASRSGGRFEQYF
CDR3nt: TGTGCCAGCAGGTCCGGGGGGCGGTTTGAGCAGTACTTC

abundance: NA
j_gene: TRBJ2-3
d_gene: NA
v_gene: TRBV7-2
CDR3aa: CASSPTSSTDTQYF
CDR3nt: TGTGCCAGCAGCCCGACATCATCCACAGATACGCAGTATTTT

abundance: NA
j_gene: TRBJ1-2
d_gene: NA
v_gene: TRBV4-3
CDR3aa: CASSQGDGGGRGYGYTF
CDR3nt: TGCGCCAGCAGCCAAGGGGATGGGGGGGGGCGCGGCTATGGCTACACCTTC

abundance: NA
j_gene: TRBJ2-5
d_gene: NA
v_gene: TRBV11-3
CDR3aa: CASSLRLGIQETQYF
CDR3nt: TGTGCCAGCAGCTTACGACTAGGGATACAAGAGACCCAGTACTTC

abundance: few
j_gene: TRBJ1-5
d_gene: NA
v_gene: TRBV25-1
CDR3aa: CASSGPMHGAGNQPQHF
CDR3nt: TGTGCCAGCAGTGGCCCTATGCATGGGGCAGGCAATCAGCCCCAGCATTTT

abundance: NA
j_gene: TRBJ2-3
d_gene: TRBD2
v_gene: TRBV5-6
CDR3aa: CASSLARGRPTSTDTQYF
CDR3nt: TGTGCCAGCAGCTTGGCGCGCGGGAGGCCTACTAGCACAGATACGCAGTATTTT

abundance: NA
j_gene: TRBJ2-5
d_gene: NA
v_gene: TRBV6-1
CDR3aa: CASSGIGGSPDTQYF
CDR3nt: TGTGCCAGCAGTGGGATTGGGGGCTCCCCAGATACCCAGTACTTC

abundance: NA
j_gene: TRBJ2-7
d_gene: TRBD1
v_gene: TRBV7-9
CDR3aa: CASSPQGVYEQYF
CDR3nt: TGTGCCAGCAGCCCCCAGGGGGTCTACGAGCAGTACTTC

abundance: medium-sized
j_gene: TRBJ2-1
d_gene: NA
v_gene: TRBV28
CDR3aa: CASSSLGQYLSDPWQFF
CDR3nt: TGTGCCAGCAGTTCCCTGGGGCAATACCTCTCGGATCCGTGGCAGTTCTTC

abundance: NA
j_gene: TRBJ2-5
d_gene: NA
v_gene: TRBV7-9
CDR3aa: CASSLAVVPSGTQYF
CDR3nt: TGTGCCAGCAGCTTAGCAGTCGTCCCCTCGGGGACCCAGTACTTC

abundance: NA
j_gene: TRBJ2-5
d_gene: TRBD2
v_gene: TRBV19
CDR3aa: CASSTPRGLAGEETQYF
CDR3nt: TGTGCCAGTAGTACTCCCCGCGGACTAGCGGGAGAAGAGACCCAGTACTTC

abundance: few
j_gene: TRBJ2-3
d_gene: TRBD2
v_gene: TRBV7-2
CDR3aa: CASSLLAGVIAGTDTQYF
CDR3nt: TGTGCCAGCAGCTTATTAGCGGGAGTGATCGCTGGCACAGATACGCAGTATTTT

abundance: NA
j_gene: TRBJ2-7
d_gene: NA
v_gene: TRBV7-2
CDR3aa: CASSLVSAGEQYF
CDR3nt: TGTGCCAGCAGCTTAGTTTCGGCGGGGGAGCAGTACTTC

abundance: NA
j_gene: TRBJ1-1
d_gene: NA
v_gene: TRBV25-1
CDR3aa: CASSSPTVNTEAFF
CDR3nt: TGTGCCAGCAGTTCACCAACAGTGAACACTGAAGCTTTCTTT

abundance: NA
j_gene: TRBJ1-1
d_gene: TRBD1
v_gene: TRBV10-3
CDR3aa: CAISELDRGNTEAFF
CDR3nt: TGTGCCATCAGTGAGTTAGACAGGGGCAACACTGAAGCTTTCTTT

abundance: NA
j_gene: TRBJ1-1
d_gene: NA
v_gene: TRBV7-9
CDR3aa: CASSLDWAVNTEAFF
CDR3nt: TGTGCCAGCAGCTTAGACTGGGCCGTGAACACTGAAGCTTTCTTT

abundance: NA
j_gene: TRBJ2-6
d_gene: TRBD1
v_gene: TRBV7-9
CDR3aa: CASSPHPGQGSGANVLTF
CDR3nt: TGTGCCAGCTCACCCCACCCGGGACAGGGCTCTGGGGCCAACGTCCTGACTTTC

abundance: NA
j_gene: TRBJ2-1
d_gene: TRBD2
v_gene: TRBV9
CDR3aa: CASSVLAGGRGYNEQFF
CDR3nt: TGTGCCAGCAGTGTACTAGCGGGAGGGCGGGGTTACAATGAGCAGTTCTTC

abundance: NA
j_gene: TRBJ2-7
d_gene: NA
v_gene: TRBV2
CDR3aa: CASSETGTSRGEQYF
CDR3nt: TGTGCCAGCAGTGAAACCGGGACATCCCGTGGGGAGCAGTACTTC

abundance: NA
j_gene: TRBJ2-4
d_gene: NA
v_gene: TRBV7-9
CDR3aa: CASSLQREKNIQYF
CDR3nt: TGTGCCAGCAGCTTACAGAGGGAAAAAAACATTCAGTACTTC